A selection of T cell receptor beta chains follows, all from one sample in a study of shared clonotypes between healthy human individuals. Method: immunoSEQ multiplex PCR; TCRdb's copy keeps in-frame clones and lacks some. The sample consists of 2.3 million or so clones, 93% of them appearing once. The material sequenced was naive CD4+ T cells from PBMCs. All receptors come from a man aged 18-30 years in good health. Some clones in this sample may be carry-over from other donors' samples. Both conserved end residues are part of each CDR3.

TRBV28	TRBJ2-7	CASSPTGGEGHLDGQYF
TRBV28	TRBJ1-1	CASGGAGTGVTEAFF
TRBV5-1	TRBJ2-3	CASSPPWADTQYF
TRBV30	TRBJ2-3	CAWIEGTDTQYF
TRBV28	TRBJ2-7	CASSGGGQDNEQYF
TRBV11-1	TRBJ2-1	CASSLSLGQGNEQFF
TRBV6-1	TRBJ2-2	CASSEEIALGTGELFF
TRBV28	TRBJ1-1	CASSSWTGRNTEAFF
TRBV9	TRBJ2-5	CASSVLGTEETQYF
TRBV18	TRBJ1-1	CASSLTSGNTEAFF
TRBV15	TRBJ2-7	CATSSEKTGGGSYEQYF
TRBV5-4	TRBJ2-1	CASSLVSEQFF
TRBV7-3	TRBJ2-7	CASSLAQGDSPEQYF
TRBV7-9	TRBJ1-1	CASSPRGMNTEAFF
TRBV6-6	TRBJ2-5	CASSYSTSGETQYF
TRBV6-5	TRBJ1-2	CASAQGPHGYTF
TRBV11-3	TRBJ2-5	CASSLRGETQYF
TRBV29-1	TRBJ2-1	CSVGWGVNEQFF
TRBV5-4	TRBJ2-5	CASSLGGAGGSQETRYF
TRBV7-2	TRBJ1-1	CASSFRASPEAFF
TRBV7-9	TRBJ2-1	CASSLGLDWAVTSYNEQFF
TRBV14	TRBJ2-7	CASSQDPQPYPTYEQYF
TRBV28	TRBJ2-2	CASSSRDRPLDGELFF
TRBV7-9	TRBJ1-1	CASNLEGGTEAFF
TRBV6-5	TRBJ2-7	CASSYSGRGVIYEQYF
TRBV5-4	TRBJ2-7	CASSSGGSSYEQYF
TRBV19	TRBJ1-5	CASTGTGQINQPQHF
TRBV6-1	TRBJ2-7	CASSGRQGARVEQYF
TRBV29-1	TRBJ2-2	CSVSGPGELFF